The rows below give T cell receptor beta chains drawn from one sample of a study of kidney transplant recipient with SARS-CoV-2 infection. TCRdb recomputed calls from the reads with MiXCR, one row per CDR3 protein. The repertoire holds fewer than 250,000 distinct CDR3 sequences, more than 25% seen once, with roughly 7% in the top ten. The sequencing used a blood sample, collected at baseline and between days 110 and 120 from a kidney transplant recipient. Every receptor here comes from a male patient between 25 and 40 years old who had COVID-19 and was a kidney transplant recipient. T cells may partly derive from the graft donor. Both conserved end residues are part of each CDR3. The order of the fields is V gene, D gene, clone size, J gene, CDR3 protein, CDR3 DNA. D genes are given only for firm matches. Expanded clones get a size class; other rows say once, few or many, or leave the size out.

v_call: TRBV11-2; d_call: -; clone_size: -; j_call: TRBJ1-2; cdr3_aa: CASSSFPGTNYGYTF; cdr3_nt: TGTGCCAGCAGCTCGTTCCCCGGGACAAACTACGGCTACACCTTC
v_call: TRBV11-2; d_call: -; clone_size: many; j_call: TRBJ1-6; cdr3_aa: CASSLEPYNSPLHF; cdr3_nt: TGTGCCAGCAGCTTGGAGCCCTATAATTCACCCCTCCACTTT
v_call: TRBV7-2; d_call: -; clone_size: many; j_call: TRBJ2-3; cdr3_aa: CASAGGNTAGGSDTQYF; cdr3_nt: TGTGCCAGCGCAGGGGGAAATACCGCGGGGGGCTCAGATACGCAGTATTTT
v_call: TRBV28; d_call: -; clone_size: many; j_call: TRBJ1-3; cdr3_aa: CASTPLGGAEGNTIYF; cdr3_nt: TGTGCCAGCACCCCCTTAGGGGGGGCGGAGGGAAACACCATATATTTT
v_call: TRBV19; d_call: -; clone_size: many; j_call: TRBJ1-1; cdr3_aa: CASSGGAANTEAFF; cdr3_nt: TGTGCCAGTAGTGGGGGGGCGGCGAACACTGAAGCTTTCTTT
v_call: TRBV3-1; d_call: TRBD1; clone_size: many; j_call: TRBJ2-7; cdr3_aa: CASSPPAIHTGVSYEQYF; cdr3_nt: TGTGCCAGCAGCCCCCCTGCAATCCACACAGGGGTGTCCTACGAGCAGTACTTC
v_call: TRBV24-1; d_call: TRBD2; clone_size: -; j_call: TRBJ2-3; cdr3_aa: CATSMGLAGSDTHYF; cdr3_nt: TGTGCCACCAGTATGGGACTAGCGGGTTCAGATACGCATTATTTT
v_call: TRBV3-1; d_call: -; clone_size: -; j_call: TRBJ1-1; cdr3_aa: CASSSQRPTSIRTEAFF; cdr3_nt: TGTGCCAGCAGCTCTCAACGTCCCACTTCAATTCGCACTGAAGCTTTCTTT
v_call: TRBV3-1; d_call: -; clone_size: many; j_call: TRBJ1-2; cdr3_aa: CASSLRFTLRKTYGYTF; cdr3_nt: TGTGCCAGCAGCTTGCGATTCACCCTTCGAAAGACCTATGGCTACACCTTC
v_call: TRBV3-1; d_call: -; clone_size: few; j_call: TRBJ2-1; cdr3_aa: CASSQETVYNEQFF; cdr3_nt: TGTGCCAGCAGCCAAGAGACAGTATACAATGAGCAGTTCTTC
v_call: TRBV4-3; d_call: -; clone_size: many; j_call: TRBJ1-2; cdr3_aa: CASSRDVGRRKTYGYTF; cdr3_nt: TGCGCCAGCAGCAGGGACGTAGGACGTCGAAAGACCTATGGCTACACCTTC
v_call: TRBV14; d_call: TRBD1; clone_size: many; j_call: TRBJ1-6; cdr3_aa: CATAVRGKGSPLHF; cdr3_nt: TGTGCCACCGCCGTCAGGGGGAAAGGCTCACCCCTCCACTTT
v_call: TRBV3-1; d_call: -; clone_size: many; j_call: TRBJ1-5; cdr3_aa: CASSQVRDIGQPQHF; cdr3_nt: TGTGCCAGCAGCCAAGTTCGGGACATTGGTCAGCCCCAGCATTTT
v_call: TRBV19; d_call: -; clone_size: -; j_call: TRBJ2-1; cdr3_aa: CASSPRDSGSVPNEQFF; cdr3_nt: TGTGCCAGTAGTCCCCGGGACAGCGGGAGTGTCCCCAATGAGCAGTTCTTC
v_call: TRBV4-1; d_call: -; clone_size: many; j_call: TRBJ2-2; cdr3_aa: CASSQVAGKNTGELFF; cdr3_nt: TGCGCCAGCAGCCAAGTAGCAGGGAAGAACACCGGGGAGCTGTTTTTT
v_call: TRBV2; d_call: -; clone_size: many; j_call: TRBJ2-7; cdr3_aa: CASSKWTSTYEQYF; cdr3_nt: TGTGCCAGCAGTAAGTGGACATCAACCTACGAGCAGTACTTC
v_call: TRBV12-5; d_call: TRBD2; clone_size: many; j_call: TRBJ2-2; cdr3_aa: CASVNRPGGDTGELFF; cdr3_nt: TGTGCTAGTGTCAATCGCCCCGGGGGGGACACCGGGGAGCTGTTTTTT
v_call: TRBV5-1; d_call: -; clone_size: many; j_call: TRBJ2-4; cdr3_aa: CASSLVGVDADIQYF; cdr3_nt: TGCGCCAGCAGCTTGGTCGGTGTCGACGCGGACATTCAGTACTTC
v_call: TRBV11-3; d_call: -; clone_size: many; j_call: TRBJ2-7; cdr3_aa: CASSFSLDYEQYF; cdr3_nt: TGTGCCAGCAGCTTTTCACTCGACTACGAGCAGTACTTC
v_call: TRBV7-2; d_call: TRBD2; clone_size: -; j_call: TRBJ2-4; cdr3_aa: CASRRLAGGPGNIQYF; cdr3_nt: TGTGCCAGCAGGCGTCTTGCGGGAGGGCCCGGAAACATTCAGTACTTC
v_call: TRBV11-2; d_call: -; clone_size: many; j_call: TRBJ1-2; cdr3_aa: CASSLIQTSRKTYGYTF; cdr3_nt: TGTGCCAGCAGCCTAATACAAACAAGCAGAAAGACCTATGGCTACACCTTC
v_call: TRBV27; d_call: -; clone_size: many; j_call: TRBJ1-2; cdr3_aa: CASRAGMGAGKSRDYGYTF; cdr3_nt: TGTGCCAGCAGGGCGGGTATGGGGGCAGGGAAGAGTCGTGACTATGGCTACACCTTC
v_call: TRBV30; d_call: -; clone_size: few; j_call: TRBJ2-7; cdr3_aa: CAWSTGVSYEQYF; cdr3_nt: TGTGCCTGGAGTACGGGAGTCTCCTACGAGCAGTACTTC
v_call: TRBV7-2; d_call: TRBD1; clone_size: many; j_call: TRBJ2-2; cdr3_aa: CASSLAGQVNTGELFF; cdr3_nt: TGTGCCAGCAGCTTAGCGGGACAGGTGAACACCGGGGAGCTGTTTTTT
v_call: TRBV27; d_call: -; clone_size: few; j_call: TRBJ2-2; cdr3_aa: CASSLRGHLIAGFTGELFF; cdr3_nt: TGTGCCAGCAGTTTAAGGGGACATTTGATAGCGGGTTTCACCGGGGAGCTGTTTTTT
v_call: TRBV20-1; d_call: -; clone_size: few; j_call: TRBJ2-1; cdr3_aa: CSARGGGADYNEQFF; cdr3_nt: TGCAGTGCTAGAGGTGGGGGAGCAGACTACAATGAGCAGTTCTTC
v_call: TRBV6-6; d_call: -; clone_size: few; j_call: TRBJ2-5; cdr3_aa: CACTGPPQETQYF; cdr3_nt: TGTGCCTGCACGGGGCCCCCCCAAGAGACCCAGTACTTC
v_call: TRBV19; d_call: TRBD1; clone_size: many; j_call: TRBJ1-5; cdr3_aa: CASSRGLWGDQPQHF; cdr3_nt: TGTGCCAGTAGCAGGGGGCTCTGGGGCGATCAGCCCCAGCATTTT
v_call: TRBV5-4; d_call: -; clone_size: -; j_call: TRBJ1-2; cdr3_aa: CAGQVGVPGKTYGYTF; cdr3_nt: TGTGCCGGCCAAGTTGGCGTACCAGGAAAGACCTATGGCTACACCTTC
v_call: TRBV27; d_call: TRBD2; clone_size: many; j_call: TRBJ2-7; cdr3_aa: CATFSSGRARLEQYF; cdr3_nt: TGTGCTACCTTCTCTAGCGGGAGGGCCCGGCTCGAGCAGTACTTC
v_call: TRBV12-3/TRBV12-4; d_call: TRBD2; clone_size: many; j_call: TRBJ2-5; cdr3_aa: CASSSTPPLTSGGITQYF; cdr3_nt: TGTGCCAGCAGTTCAACCCCTCCCCTGACTAGCGGGGGGATAACCCAGTACTTC
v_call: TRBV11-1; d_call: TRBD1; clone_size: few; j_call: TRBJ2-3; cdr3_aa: CASSPRTGKADTQYF; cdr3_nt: TGTGCCAGCAGCCCTAGGACAGGGAAGGCAGATACGCAGTATTTT
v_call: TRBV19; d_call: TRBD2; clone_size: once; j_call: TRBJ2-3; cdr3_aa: CACSAREGTQYF; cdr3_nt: TGTGCCTGTAGTGCCCGGGAGGGTACGCAGTATTTT
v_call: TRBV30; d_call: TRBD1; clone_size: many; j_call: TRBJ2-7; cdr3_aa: CAWRDRDRAPYEQYF; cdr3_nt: TGTGCCTGGAGGGATAGGGACAGGGCTCCCTACGAGCAGTACTTC
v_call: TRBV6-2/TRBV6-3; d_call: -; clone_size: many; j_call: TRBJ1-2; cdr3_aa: CASSYWACIGKTYGYTF; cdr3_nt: TGTGCCAGCAGTTATTGGGCCTGCATCGGAAAGACCTATGGCTACACCTTC
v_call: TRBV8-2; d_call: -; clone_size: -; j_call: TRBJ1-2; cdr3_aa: CGSSIFDSRKTYGYTF; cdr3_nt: TGTGGCAGTAGCATATTTGATAGCCGAAAGACCTATGGCTACACCTTC
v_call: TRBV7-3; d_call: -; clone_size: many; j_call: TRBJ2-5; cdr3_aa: CASSASGQETQYF; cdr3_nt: TGTGCCAGCTCCGCTTCTGGCCAAGAGACCCAGTACTTC
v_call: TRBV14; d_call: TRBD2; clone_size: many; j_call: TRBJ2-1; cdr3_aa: CASSRRLAGVGNEQFF; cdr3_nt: TGTGCCAGCAGCCGTCGACTAGCGGGAGTAGGAAATGAGCAGTTCTTC
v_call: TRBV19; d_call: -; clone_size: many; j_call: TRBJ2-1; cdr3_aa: CASSIGRLQGYNEQFF; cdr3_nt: TGTGCCAGTAGTATAGGGAGGCTCCAGGGATACAATGAGCAGTTCTTC
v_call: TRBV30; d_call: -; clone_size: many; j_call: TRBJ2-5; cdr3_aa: CAWRREGPGETQYF; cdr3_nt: TGTGCCTGGAGGAGAGAGGGGCCGGGGGAGACCCAGTACTTC
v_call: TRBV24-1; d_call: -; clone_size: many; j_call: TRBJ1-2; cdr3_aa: CATSDGHDYGYTF; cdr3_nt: TGTGCCACCAGTGATGGGCACGACTATGGCTACACCTTC
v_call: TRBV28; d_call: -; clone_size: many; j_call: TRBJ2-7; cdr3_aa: CASSLALTYEQYF; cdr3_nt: TGTGCCAGCAGTTTAGCGCTCACCTACGAGCAGTACTTC
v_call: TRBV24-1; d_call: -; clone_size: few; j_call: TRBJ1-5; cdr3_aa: CATSDKGSDQPQHF; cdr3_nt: TGTGCCACCAGTGACAAGGGATCCGATCAGCCCCAGCATTTT
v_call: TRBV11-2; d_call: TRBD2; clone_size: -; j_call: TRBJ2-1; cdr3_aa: CASSLDLGLAGYNEQFF; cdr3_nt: TGTGCCAGCAGCTTAGACTTAGGACTAGCGGGATACAATGAGCAGTTCTTC
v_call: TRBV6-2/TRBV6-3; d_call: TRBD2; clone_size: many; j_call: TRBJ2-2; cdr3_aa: CASRVAGGTGELFF; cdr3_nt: TGTGCCAGCAGGGTAGCGGGAGGTACCGGGGAGCTGTTTTTT
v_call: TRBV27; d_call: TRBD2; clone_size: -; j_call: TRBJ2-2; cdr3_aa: CASSFSRESGGWTGEPFF; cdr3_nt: TGTGCCAGCAGTTTTAGCCGCGAGTCGGGGGGGTGGACCGGGGAGCCGTTTTTT
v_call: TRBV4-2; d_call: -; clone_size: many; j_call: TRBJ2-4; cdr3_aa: CASSPRLEGAKNIQYF; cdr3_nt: TGTGCCAGCAGCCCTAGACTAGAGGGGGCCAAAAACATTCAGTACTTC
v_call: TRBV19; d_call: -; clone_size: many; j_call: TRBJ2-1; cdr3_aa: CASSTGTFRGTHNEQFF; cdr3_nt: TGTGCCAGTAGTACGGGGACATTCAGGGGAACTCACAATGAGCAGTTCTTC
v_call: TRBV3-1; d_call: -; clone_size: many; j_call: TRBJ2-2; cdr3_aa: CASSLGGGPGELFF; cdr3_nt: TGTGCCAGCAGTCTCGGAGGGGGGCCCGGGGAGCTGTTTTTT
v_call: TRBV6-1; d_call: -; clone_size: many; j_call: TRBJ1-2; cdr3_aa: CASSLAYSMRKTYGYTF; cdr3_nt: TGTGCCAGCAGTCTAGCGTACTCTATGCGAAAGACCTATGGCTACACCTTC
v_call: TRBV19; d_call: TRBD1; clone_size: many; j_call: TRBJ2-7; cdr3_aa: CATQATGGVYEQYF; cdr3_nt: TGTGCCACCCAAGCTACAGGGGGAGTTTACGAGCAGTACTTC
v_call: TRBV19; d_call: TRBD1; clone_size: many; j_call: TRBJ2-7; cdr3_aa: CASSNRGLFSGINYEQYF; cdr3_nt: TGTGCCAGTAGCAACAGGGGGCTTTTTAGCGGAATTAACTACGAGCAGTACTTC
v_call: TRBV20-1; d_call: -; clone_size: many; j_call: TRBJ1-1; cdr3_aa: CSASGAQGRTTEAFF; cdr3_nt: TGCAGTGCTAGTGGTGCTCAGGGGCGCACCACTGAAGCTTTCTTT
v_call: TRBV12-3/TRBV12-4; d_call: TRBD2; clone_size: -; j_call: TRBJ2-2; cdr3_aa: CASKFLAGGNGGLFF; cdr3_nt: TGTGCCAGCAAATTTTTAGCGGGAGGGAACGGGGGGCTGTTTTTT
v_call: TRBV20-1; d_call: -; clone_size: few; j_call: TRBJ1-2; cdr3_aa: CSASGLLFRKTYGYTF; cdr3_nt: TGCAGTGCTTCAGGCCTGCTGTTTCGAAAGACCTATGGCTACACCTTC